This record concerns one TCR beta chain sequence. Only a few counts were recorded for this clone. Its antigen remains unidentified. One base away there is no much larger clone; base qualities are not given. On a MiSeq, deep resolution sequencing aimed for a depth between 1 in 1 million and 1 in 200,000 T cells, with each clonotype covered approximately 9.8x on average. The immunoSEQ hsTCRB Kit was used to generate TCR beta libraries. Per the source publication's procedure: The data were analyzed with ImmunoSEQ Analyzer and ImmunoSEQ Data Assistant, and V, D and J gene assignments followed IMGT definitions. Clonality, with values ranging from 0 to 1, was calculated as one minus the normalized Shannon entropy of productive rearrangement frequencies. Only overrepresented clonotypes making up at least 0.05% of the repertoire of each patient were included in the public clonotype analysis. Some 13 age-matched healthy donor repertoires from immuneACCESS served as clonality controls. TCRdb obtained this table from immuneACCESS and retained in-frame rearrangements with V and J assigned. These tables miss some clones; where compared with another copy, unresolved V genes account for less than half of the shortfall, and the remainder is unexplained. The V and J calls and clone size were taken over from that table, and D and trimming were inferred from the DNA. In this sample the table shows 55,000 to 80,000 clones, 57% of which occur a single time. The ten largest clones represent roughly 14% of the sample.

The sample's time point label is to be understood as: more than 10 months on ibrutinib. Roughly 2 micrograms of genomic DNA were extracted from cryopreserved PBMCs for TCR beta library preparation. Longitudinal blood samples from CLL patients receiving ibrutinib monotherapy were subjected to high-throughput TCR beta sequencing. The patients took part in an open-label, single-center phase 2 trial of ibrutinib monotherapy. The data were obtained in a study of cytotoxic CD8 clonotypes in ibrutinib-treated CLL (dated by TCRdb to about 2021). For the study in its entirety: In this cohort, some 14 patients were treatment-naive and about a dozen were relapsed/refractory, while roughly 18 had unmutated IGHV. Partial responses were observed in 24 patients and complete responses in 2; after a median follow-up of around 64 months, remission was maintained in approximately 15 patients and progression was observed in approximately twelve. The response samples were drawn at a median of approximately 12 months into treatment, with a range of roughly 6 to 36 months. On average, each sample had some 260,000 productive templates and approximately 89,000 productive rearrangements. Longitudinal samples were available for about 30% of the roughly 86 trial participants. Cryopreserved peripheral blood mononuclear cells were collected before treatment, at response, and at either disease progression or sustained remission. All remission and progressive disease samples were collected while patients were still receiving ibrutinib.

The CDR3 covers 17 residues, taking in both the cysteine and the phenylalanine. Only CDR3 DNA remains: 51 bases, in frame from the first base. The germline V gene supplies CDR1 SGHVS and CDR2 FNYEAQ. Trimming removed 5 bases from V and 3 bases from J; the gene matches leave 14 bases unexplained. Study-wide conclusions, independent of this receptor: Public clonotypes were rare and either contracted or stayed stable during treatment, and the rise in clonality at ibrutinib response reflected the expansion of private clonotypes. Sustained-remission and progressing patients did not have matched sampling times, and lymph node repertoires were not examined. An increase in clonality was observed at ibrutinib response, with clonality remaining stable during sustained remission and falling back toward baseline at progression. Baseline clonality exceeded that of age-matched healthy donors and correlated strongly with circulating CD8+ T-cell counts.

The TCR originated in a human donor with chronic lymphocytic leukemia. The V gene is TRBV7-6 and the J gene is TRBJ2-5; 8 central bases correspond to TRBD1. The sample in question was PBMCs, obtained after 12 months of ibrutinib treatment. For the CDR3, the sequence is CASSPPWAGGWEETQYF. The nucleotides read TGTGCCAGCAGCCCCCCCTGGGCAGGGGGCTGGGAAGAGACCCAGTACTTC.